This paragraph covers one T cell receptor beta chain sequence. It has no known antigen specificity. The input lacks base qualities; no much larger clone sits a single base away. The data were taken from a study of T cell responses to AZD1222 COVID-19 vaccine (dated by TCRdb to the early 2020s). For context, the study as a whole: Because spike-specific TCR depth and breadth did not differ between the two schedules, AZD1222 recipients who got a second dose at roughly 4 weeks were pooled with those who got a second dose at roughly 12 weeks. TCR sequencing covered roughly 230 trial participants: 207 given two doses of AZD1222 and around 25 given two doses of MenACWY control vaccine. Trial participants were enrolled by age into 18-55, 56-69 and 70-plus year subgroups, with roughly 160, 29 and 62 TCR-sequenced participants respectively.

Overall study results and their limits: In the small 56-69-year group, the increase in depth fell short of significance, most likely because of low power. Because no samples from the day 14 peak response were available, repertoires could be characterized only after the peak T cell response. CD4 TCRs associated with the vaccine covered the entire spike protein, and the dominant responses were in regions 160-218 and 743-854. Conclusions about previously exposed vaccinees are limited, since just six AZD1222 recipients were seropositive for SARS-CoV-2 at baseline. Participants were mostly white British and included more females than males, and it was suggested by the authors that clonal diversity may have been underestimated. Epitopes outside the regions mutated in the B.1.351 and B.1.1.7 variants were reportedly recognized by nearly half of the unique spike-specific TCRs. A significant rise in spike-specific TCR breadth and depth was observed after two AZD1222 doses relative to day 0 and relative to MenACWY recipients.

The CDR1 and CDR2 encoded by the germline V gene (reference sequence) are MNHEY and SMNVEV. The junction shows trimming of 4 bases on V and 4 bases on J, and the gene matches do not reach 3 bases of it. The CDR3 covers 15 residues, taking in both the cysteine and the phenylalanine. The DNA shown is the 45-base CDR3, in frame from base 1. The time point label here, explained by the study, means: baseline before first vaccination. Vaccinee samples came from UK trials COV001 and COV002, including a single-blind randomized controlled phase 2/3 trial of AZD1222 (ChAdOx1 nCoV-19) in healthy adults. For TCRbeta chain sequencing, PBMC samples were collected from trial participants at day 0 and at day 28 after the second dose. The CDR3 regions of human TCRbeta chains were subjected to immunosequencing. The original methods were these. Repertoire TCRs were matched against a reference library of SARS-CoV-2-specific TCRs generated with the MIRA antigen-specificity platform. Breadth was defined as the fraction of unique TCRs that were SARS-CoV-2-associated. Depth was defined as the fraction of total T cells that were SARS-CoV-2-associated. Using the MIRA data, each spike-specific TCR was mapped to the spike region that the TCR reacts to and placed in a CD4 or CD8 class. Log10-transformed breadth and depth values were compared by one-way ANOVA with Sidak's multiple comparisons tests. TCRdb provides this immuneACCESS table in a form limited to in-frame rearrangements. Some clones are lacking; in checked studies, under half of them reflect an unresolved V gene, and why the rest are absent is not known. For V, J and clone size, that table is used; D and trimming come from the DNA. The sample table lists roughly 150,000 clones, over 90% of them with a count of one. Around 2.5% of the sample lies in the top ten.

This clonotype was obtained from an adult in good health. The sequences come from peripheral blood, collected on day 0 of AZD1222 vaccination. Recombination joined TRBV27 with TRBJ2-1; TRBD1 lines up with 11 middle nucleotides. The sequenced DNA: TGTGCCAGCAGTTCCGGGACAGGGGGTTACAATGAGCAGTTCTTC. This encodes CASSSGTGGYNEQFF.